Given below is one TCR beta chain in context. Its antigen is as yet unknown. One junction end disagrees with the germline gene, perhaps due to a read error. The observed sequence ends 3 residues before the CDR3 terminus, with the missing tail filled in from the germline J gene. Control and CVID samples contributed equal amounts of genomic DNA. TCRdb's copy holds only in-frame clones and misses some; the assay was immunoSEQ multiplex PCR. The sample gives around 50,000 clones, none seen only once, and the top ten clones hold approximately 6.3%. The data are from a study of T cell clonality in common variable immunodeficiency. Notes on the study in general: Links between repertoire features and CVID complications were heterogeneity-limited.

This CDR3 spans 13 amino acids. Germline-derived CDR1 and CDR2 are SEHNR and FQNEAQ (reference sequence). This clonotype was sampled from a person aged 18 to 70 in good health. The chain uses TRBV7-9 and TRBJ1-2; D may be TRBD1 (5 bases). Sample: peripheral blood mononuclear cells. CDR3 bases read: TGTTCCAGCAGCTTCAGGGTAAAAGGGGGC. Protein product: CSSSFRVKGG. The full CDR3 reads CSSSFRVKGGYTF.